This T cell receptor (beta chain) was documented in a study of regulatory T cells in long-lasting Graves disease. Study as a whole: Antithyroid drug intake by newly diagnosed Graves' patients had lasted under 3 months.

Findings of the study overall: Persistent disease was characterized by preferential usage of TRBV28, TRBJ1-2 and TRBJ2-5.

Indicated time point: newly diagnosed GD, antithyroid drugs for less than 3 months. Isolated PBMC RNA provided the starting material for the TCR library. Libraries of TCR beta came from iRepertoire HTBI primers plus Arm-PCR of CDR3 regions. TCRdb analysed the multiplex PCR reads with MiXCR anew, one entry per CDR3 protein. The table includes 400,000 to 500,000 distinct CDR3 sequences, 14% detected once. V was clipped by 5 bases and J by 6 bases; unmatched bases: 17. The CDR3 is made up of 18 amino acids. The germline gives CDR1 SGHNT, CDR2 YENEEA. This clonotype was seen repeatedly, ten times or more. Its antigen is not known. This same sample was also part of a study on T cells in Graves' hyperthyroidism and ophthalmopathy. That work adds: Investigators excluded patients with uncontrolled infection, other autoimmune disease, pregnancy or lactation. Ophthalmopathy was identified by the model a median approximately six months ahead of onset.

The receptor's source is a woman aged 50 to 60 with Graves disease. This material consisted of peripheral blood mononuclear cells (PBMCs), taken at new diagnosis, from a patient treated with antithyroid drugs. The chain couples TRBV11-3 to TRBJ2-7, with TRBD1 identical over 12 bases. This CDR3 reads CASSVRLGTGGFLGEQYF. The CDR3 nucleotides read TGTGCCAGCAGCGTACGACTTGGGACAGGGGGCTTTTTAGGCGAGCAGTACTTC.